Below, 7 T cell receptor beta chains from the same sample are listed, as sequenced in a study of blood T cell repertoires in COVID-19 (dated by TCRdb to 2020 to 2021). The method was the immunoSEQ multiplex PCR assay. TCRdb obtained this table from immuneACCESS and retained in-frame rearrangements with V and J assigned. These tables miss some clones; where compared with another copy, unresolved V genes account for less than half of the shortfall, and the remainder is unexplained. The sample table shows just over 250,000 clones, and around 87% are seen once. In total, the top ten clones hold 2% to 2.5% of the sample. Sequenced sample: peripheral blood. The receptor source for this set is a woman between 50 and 59 years old with acute or convalescent COVID-19.

The chain has TRBV27 and TRBJ2-3; a weak D match, TRBD2 (6 bases). Germline V gives CDR1 MNHEY, CDR2 SMNVEV (reference sequence). V lost 7 bases and J 0 bases, leaving 8 bases between the germline ends. The CDR3 totals 13 residues. The CDR3 loop is CASMEGSTDTQYF. CDR3 DNA sequence: TGTGCCAGCATGGAGGGCAGCACAGATACGCAGTATTTT.

This rearrangement joins TRBV18 to TRBJ2-2; TRBD1 agrees at 8 bases. Germline V gene sequence: CDR1 KGHSH, CDR2 LQKENI. The CDR3 consists of 16 residues. The J segment lost 7 bases and the V segment lost 2 bases, leaving 9 bases of the junction unmatched. Here the CDR3 DNA reads TGTGCCAGCTCACCAACCCAGGGGGCGCTTGTCGGGGAGCTGTTTTTT. Encoded protein: CASSPTQGALVGELFF.

V is TRBV6-5 and J is TRBJ1-4; D not resolved. The germline gives CDR1 MNHEY, CDR2 SVGAGI. The CDR3 length is 15 residues. V was cut by 2 bases and J by 8 bases, with 15 bases left in between. CDR3 amino acids: CASSYTAASWEKLFF. The CDR3 nucleotides read TGTGCCAGCAGTTACACCGCGGCGAGTTGGGAAAAACTGTTTTTT.

The CDR3 DNA sequence: TGTGCCAGCCGAGGGGGCGCATACAATGAGCAGTTCTTC. Encoded protein: CASRGGAYNEQFF. The J gene is TRBJ2-1, the V gene TRBV11-2, with 7 bases aligning to TRBD1. The CDR3 covers 13 residues. Germline values: CDR1 SGHAT, CDR2 FQNNGV. V lost 8 bases, J lost 4 bases, and 5 bases stayed unmatched.

The J gene is TRBJ2-7, the V gene TRBV7-8, with a tentative D call TRBD2 (6 bases). The CDR3 is 13 amino acids. Trimming shortened V by 5 bases and J by 4 bases, and 12 bases separated the two germline ends. Looked up from germline, CDR1 is SGHVS and CDR2 is FQNEAQ. The CDR3 DNA sequence: TGTGCCAGCAGCCCGGGACTCCGATACGAGCAGTACTTC. It yields the protein CASSPGLRYEQYF.

This chain links TRBV29-1 with TRBJ1-2; D remains ambiguous. CDR1 is SQVTM, CDR2 ANQGSEA, per germline. The CDR3 totals 14 residues. V was clipped by 3 bases and J by 2 bases, with 13 bases between them. The CDR3 is CSVDPGLGNYGYTF. In DNA form, the CDR3 reads TGCAGCGTTGATCCAGGCCTCGGAAACTATGGCTACACCTTC.

V gene TRBV28 combines with J gene TRBJ1-5; D gene uncertain. V was trimmed by 1 base and J by 2 bases, leaving 12 bases between them. Germline V gene sequence: CDR1 MDHEN, CDR2 SYDVKM. The CDR3 totals 16 residues. CDR3 in amino acids: CASSLSPGGRNQPQHF. CDR3 sequence (DNA): TGTGCCAGCAGTTTATCTCCTGGCGGGCGCAATCAGCCCCAGCATTTT. Supplemented by reference TRBV28 and TRBJ1-5, the full variable domain reads DVKVTQSSRYLVKRTGEKVFLECVQDMDHENMFWYRQDPGLGLRLIYFSYDVKMKEKGDIPEGYSVSREKKERFSLILESASTNQTSMYLCASSLSPGGRNQPQHFGDGTRLSIL.